Listed here are 3 T cell receptor beta chains from one sample, sequenced in a study of metastatic and nonmetastatic thyroid tumors. MiXCR was used by TCRdb to re-call the PCR reads. In the table there are about 59,000 clones, 16% of which are singletons. Patients were all untreated before their thyroid surgery. The material sequenced was blood. All receptors derive from a male donor with papillary thyroid cancer or a benign thyroid nodule (not recorded which). Some clones in this sample may be carry-over from other donors' samples.

This clone was counted at least ten times. J is TRBJ2-5 and V is TRBV11-2, with 7 bases identical to TRBD1. Trimming took 3 bases from V and 5 from J; bases not matched to a gene: 6. CDR1 is SGHAT and CDR2 is FQNNGV in the germline V gene. This CDR3 has 14 amino acids. This chain's CDR3 is CASSFRGMDETQYF. CDR3 coding DNA: TGTGCCAGCAGCTTCAGGGGGATGGATGAGACCCAGTACTTC.

This clone was picked up a small number of times. This may be a read error: a much more frequent sequence differs by one nucleotide. V gene TRBV19 combines with J gene TRBJ1-1; TRBD1 matches at 8 bases. Per germline, CDR1 LNHDA and CDR2 SQIVND (reference sequence). Trimming took 5 bases from V and 10 from J; bases not matched to a gene: 12. The length of the CDR3 is 14 residues. As DNA, the CDR3 is TGTGCCAGTAGTGCGGGGACCGACAGGGGATTAGCTTTCTTT. This codes for CASSAGTDRGLAFF.

This clone was recorded many times. V usage is TRBV3-1 and J usage is TRBJ1-1; D possibly corresponds to TRBD1 (5 bases). This CDR3 is built from 12 residues. The V end lost 11 bases, the J end lost 5 bases, and 15 bases lay between the germline ends. Germline V gives CDR1 LGHDT, CDR2 YNNKEL (reference sequence). The CDR3 reads CAERDSRTEAFF. The CDR3 nucleotides are TGTGCCGAGAGAGACAGTCGTACTGAAGCTTTCTTT.